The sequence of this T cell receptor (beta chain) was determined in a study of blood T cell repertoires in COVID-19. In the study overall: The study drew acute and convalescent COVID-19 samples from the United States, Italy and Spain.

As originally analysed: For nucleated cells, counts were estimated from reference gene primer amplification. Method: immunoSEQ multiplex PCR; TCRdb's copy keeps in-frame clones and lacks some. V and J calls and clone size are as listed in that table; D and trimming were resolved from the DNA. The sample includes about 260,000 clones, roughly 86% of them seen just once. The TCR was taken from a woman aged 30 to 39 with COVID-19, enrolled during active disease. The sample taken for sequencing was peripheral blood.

The CDR3 nucleotides are TGCGCCAGCAGTGGGACAGGGGATGAGCAGTTCTTC. Residues: CASSGTGDEQFF. The J gene is TRBJ2-1, the V gene TRBV10-2; the match to TRBD1 covers 9 bases. The germline V gene has CDR1 WSHSY and CDR2 SAAADI. Unmatched junction bases numbered 0, after V lost 4 bases and J lost 8 bases. This CDR3 comprises 12 residues.